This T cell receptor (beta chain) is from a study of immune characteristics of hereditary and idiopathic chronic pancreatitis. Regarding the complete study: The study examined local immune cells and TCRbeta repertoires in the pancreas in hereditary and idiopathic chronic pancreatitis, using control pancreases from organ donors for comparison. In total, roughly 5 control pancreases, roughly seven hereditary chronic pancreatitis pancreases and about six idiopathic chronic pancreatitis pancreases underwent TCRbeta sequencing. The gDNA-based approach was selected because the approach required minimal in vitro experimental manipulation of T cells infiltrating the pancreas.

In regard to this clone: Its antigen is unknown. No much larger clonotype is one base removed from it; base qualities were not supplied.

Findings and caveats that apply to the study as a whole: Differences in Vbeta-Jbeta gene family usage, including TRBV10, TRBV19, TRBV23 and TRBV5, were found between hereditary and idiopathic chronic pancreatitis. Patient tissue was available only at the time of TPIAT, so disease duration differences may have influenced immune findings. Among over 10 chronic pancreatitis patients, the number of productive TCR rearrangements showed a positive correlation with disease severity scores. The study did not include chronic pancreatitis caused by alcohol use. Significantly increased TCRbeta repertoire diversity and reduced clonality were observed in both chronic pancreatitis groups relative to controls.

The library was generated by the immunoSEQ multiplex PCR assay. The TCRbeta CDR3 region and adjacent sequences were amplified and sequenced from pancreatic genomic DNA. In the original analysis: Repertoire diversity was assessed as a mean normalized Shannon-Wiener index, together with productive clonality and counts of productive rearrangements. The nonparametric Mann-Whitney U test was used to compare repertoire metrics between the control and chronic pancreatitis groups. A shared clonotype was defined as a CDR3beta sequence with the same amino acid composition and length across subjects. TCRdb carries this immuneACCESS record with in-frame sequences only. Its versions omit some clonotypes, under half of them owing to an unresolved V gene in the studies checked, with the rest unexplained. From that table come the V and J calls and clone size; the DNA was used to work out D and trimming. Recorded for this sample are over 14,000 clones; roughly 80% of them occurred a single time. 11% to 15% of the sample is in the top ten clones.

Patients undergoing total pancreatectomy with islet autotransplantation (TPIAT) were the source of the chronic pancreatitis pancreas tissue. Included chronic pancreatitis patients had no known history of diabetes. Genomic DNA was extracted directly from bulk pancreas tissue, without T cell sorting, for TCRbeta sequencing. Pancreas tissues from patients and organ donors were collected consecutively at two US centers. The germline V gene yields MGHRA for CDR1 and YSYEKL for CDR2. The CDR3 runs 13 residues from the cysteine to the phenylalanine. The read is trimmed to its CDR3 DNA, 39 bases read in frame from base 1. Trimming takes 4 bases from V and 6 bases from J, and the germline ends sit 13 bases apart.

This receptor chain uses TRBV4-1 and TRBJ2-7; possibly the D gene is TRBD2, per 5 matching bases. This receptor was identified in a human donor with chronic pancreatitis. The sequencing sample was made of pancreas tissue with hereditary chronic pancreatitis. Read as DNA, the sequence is TGCGCCAGCAGCCCGGGGAAAGTAGGCGAGCAGTACTTC. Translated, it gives CASSPGKVGEQYF.